This T cell receptor (beta chain) was found in a study of blood T cells in healthy people across ages. This clonotype was recorded a few times. With a J-beta primer mix and a sample-barcoded 5' primer, a second PCR ran about 7 to 12 cycles. Each CDR3 protein gets one entry after TCRdb re-called the 5' RACE reads with MiXCR. Of around 1.5 million distinct CDR3 sequences in the sample, about 31% were seen once. Sequencing used blood. The source is a woman aged 30 to 39 in good health.

The DNA for the CDR3 is TGCAGTGCAGAAGGGACAGGAGTCGTTTACGAGCAGTACTTC. It codes for CSAEGTGVVYEQYF. J is TRBJ2-7 and V is TRBV20-1; TRBD1 matches 8 bases. The CDR3 has 14 residues. Germline assignment: CDR1 DFQATT and CDR2 SNEGSKA (reference sequence). J lost 4 bases, V lost 6 bases, and 11 bases had no gene match.